The rows below give T cell receptor beta chains drawn from one sample of a study of T cell clonotyping in hematopoietic cell transplantation. The method was immunoSEQ multiplex PCR; TCRdb's version includes in-frame clones alone and lacks a portion of them. Of approximately 10,000 clones in the sample, roughly 84% were seen once. This specimen was peripheral blood mononuclear cells, taken before stem cell transplant. The receptors shown here come from a woman aged 45-65 years with chronic myeloid leukemia. Some clones in this sample may be carry-over from other donors' samples. CDR3s include the opening cysteine and the closing phenylalanine or tryptophan. The D gene is left open where the match is weak. For some rows the clone size is stated as once, few or many, or as a class when expanded; others skip it.

D gene	V gene	clone size	J gene	CDR3 protein	CDR3 DNA
NA	TRBV7-9	few	TRBJ1-4	CASSLSSSNEKLFF	TGTGCCAGCAGCTTAAGCTCCAGTAATGAAAAACTGTTTTTT
NA	TRBV2	NA	TRBJ1-2	CASSRFNYRWTYGYTF	TGTGCCAGCAGTAGGTTCAATTACCGATGGACCTATGGCTACACCTTC
NA	TRBV2	NA	TRBJ1-5	CASSDRRNQPQHF	TGTGCCAGCAGTGACAGGAGAAATCAGCCCCAGCATTTT
NA	TRBV29-1	NA	TRBJ2-3	CSVQAELVTDTQYF	TGCAGCGTTCAAGCGGAACTAGTCACAGATACGCAGTATTTT
NA	TRBV5-4	NA	TRBJ1-1	CATKTENTEAFF	TGTGCCACAAAGACAGAGAACACTGAAGCTTTCTTT
NA	TRBV4-3	NA	TRBJ2-3	CASSRARSTDTQYF	TGCGCCAGCAGCCGAGCTCGTAGCACAGATACGCAGTATTTT
TRBD1	TRBV14	NA	TRBJ2-7	CASSQKFRDRGRYEQYF	TGTGCCAGCAGCCAAAAATTCCGGGACAGGGGGCGTTACGAGCAGTACTTC
NA	TRBV7-8	NA	TRBJ1-2	CASSLVGDGYTF	TGTGCCAGCAGCTTAGTCGGGGATGGCTACACCTTC
NA	TRBV28	NA	TRBJ1-1	CASTANTEAFF	TGTGCCAGCACGGCTAACACTGAAGCTTTCTTT
NA	TRBV19	NA	TRBJ1-5	CASRGDSGGNQPQHF	TGTGCCAGTAGGGGAGACAGCGGGGGCAATCAGCCCCAGCATTTT
TRBD1	TRBV30	NA	TRBJ1-4	CAWSPGGFNEKLFF	TGTGCCTGGAGTCCAGGGGGTTTTAATGAAAAACTGTTTTTT
TRBD2	TRBV11-2	NA	TRBJ2-1	CASSLVGGSAYNEQFF	TGTGCCAGCAGCTTGGTGGGGGGGAGCGCATACAATGAGCAGTTCTTC
TRBD1	TRBV5-4	NA	TRBJ1-2	CASSFSGGIYGYTF	TGTGCCAGCAGCTTCTCAGGGGGTATCTATGGCTACACCTTC
NA	TRBV19	NA	TRBJ1-3	CASSISVISGNTIYF	TGTGCCAGTAGTATCTCCGTGATCTCTGGAAACACCATATATTTT
TRBD1	TRBV7-9	NA	TRBJ2-3	CASSPRVQGAGTDTQYF	TGTGCCAGCAGCCCTAGGGTACAGGGGGCAGGCACAGATACGCAGTATTTT
NA	TRBV28	NA	TRBJ1-5	CASSLQHQPQHF	TGTGCCAGCAGTTTGCAACATCAGCCCCAGCATTTT
TRBD2	TRBV25-1	NA	TRBJ2-7	CASNPSGSGYEQYF	TGTGCCAGCAACCCAAGCGGGAGCGGATACGAGCAGTACTTC
TRBD1	TRBV4-1	NA	TRBJ1-5	CASSQMTGGLTSNQPQHF	TGCGCCAGCAGCCAAATGACAGGGGGCTTAACGAGCAATCAGCCCCAGCATTTT
TRBD2	TRBV2	NA	TRBJ2-1	CASSATSWSGSRNEQFF	TGTGCCAGCAGTGCTACCTCGTGGAGCGGGAGCCGCAATGAGCAGTTCTTC
TRBD1	TRBV6-1	NA	TRBJ1-5	CASSVKSGTGDQPQHF	TGTGCCAGCAGTGTTAAGTCCGGGACAGGTGATCAGCCCCAGCATTTT
NA	TRBV4-1	NA	TRBJ2-1	CASSQDYGRIHEQFF	TGCGCCAGCAGCCAAGATTACGGACGCATCCATGAGCAGTTCTTC
NA	TRBV6-5	few	TRBJ1-5	CASSYNSNQPQHF	TGTGCCAGCAGTTACAACAGCAATCAGCCCCAGCATTTT
TRBD1	TRBV30	NA	TRBJ2-1	CAWPPGQGFVEQFF	TGTGCCTGGCCTCCGGGACAGGGGTTCGTTGAGCAGTTCTTC
TRBD2	TRBV6-5	NA	TRBJ2-3	CASKRAWEGDTQYF	TGTGCCAGCAAACGGGCTTGGGAGGGGGATACGCAGTATTTT
NA	TRBV28	NA	TRBJ1-1	CASILTGGFTEAFF	TGTGCCAGCATCCTTACCGGGGGGTTCACTGAAGCTTTCTTT
NA	TRBV5-1	NA	TRBJ1-3	CASSLAGVGNTIYF	TGCGCCAGCAGCTTGGCGGGGGTAGGAAACACCATATATTTT
NA	TRBV4-2	NA	TRBJ2-7	CASSASETYEQYF	TGTGCCAGCAGCGCTAGCGAAACCTACGAGCAGTACTTC
TRBD1	TRBV19	few	TRBJ1-1	CASSALPGQVVEAFF	TGTGCCAGTAGTGCCTTACCCGGACAGGTCGTTGAAGCTTTCTTT
NA	TRBV9	NA	TRBJ1-2	CASSRQAYGYTF	TGTGCCAGTTCGCGACAGGCCTATGGCTACACCTTC
NA	TRBV2	NA	TRBJ2-5	CASSTDRNRKETQYF	TGTGCCAGCAGCACAGACAGAAATAGAAAAGAGACCCAGTACTTC
NA	TRBV4-3	NA	TRBJ2-2	CASSQDWTPGELFF	TGCGCCAGCAGCCAAGATTGGACCCCCGGGGAGCTGTTTTTT
NA	TRBV30	NA	TRBJ2-7	CAWSVLFSQEQYF	TGTGCCTGGAGTGTACTTTTCAGTCAGGAGCAGTACTTC
TRBD1	TRBV6-5	NA	TRBJ2-7	CASRRGTGYEQYF	TGTGCCAGCAGACGAGGGACAGGCTACGAGCAGTACTTC
TRBD1	TRBV28	NA	TRBJ2-7	CASSNRGFFSYEQYF	TGTGCCAGCAGCAACAGGGGGTTTTTTTCCTACGAGCAGTACTTC
NA	TRBV11-2	NA	TRBJ2-1	CASSLRSDYSYNEQFF	TGTGCCAGCAGCTTAAGATCGGACTACTCCTACAATGAGCAGTTCTTC
TRBD2	TRBV7-8	NA	TRBJ2-1	CASSSTSGKANEQFF	TGTGCCAGCAGCTCTACTAGCGGGAAGGCCAATGAGCAGTTCTTC
NA	TRBV4-3	NA	TRBJ1-4	CASSQDGVDGATNEKLFF	TGCGCCAGCAGCCAAGACGGGGTAGACGGGGCAACTAATGAAAAACTGTTTTTT
TRBD1	TRBV4-1	NA	TRBJ1-5	CASSQEKGAWQPQHF	TGCGCCAGCAGCCAAGAGAAGGGGGCATGGCAGCCCCAGCATTTT
TRBD2	TRBV29-1	NA	TRBJ2-7	CSVALGLAGSDEQYF	TGCAGCGTTGCCTTAGGACTAGCGGGAAGTGACGAGCAGTACTTC
TRBD1	TRBV30	NA	TRBJ2-7	CAWSVQGIRHEQYF	TGTGCCTGGAGTGTACAGGGGATTCGACACGAGCAGTACTTC
NA	TRBV2	NA	TRBJ2-2	CASSEEVTGELFF	TGTGCCAGCAGCGAGGAGGTCACCGGGGAGCTGTTTTTT
NA	TRBV29-1	NA	TRBJ2-3	CSVEGAADTQYF	TGCAGCGTTGAAGGGGCGGCAGATACGCAGTATTTT
NA	TRBV14	NA	TRBJ2-1	CASSRLTEQFF	TGTGCCAGCAGTCGACTCACTGAGCAGTTCTTC
NA	TRBV6-1	NA	TRBJ2-5	CASSEDQGGPETQYF	TGTGCCAGCAGTGAAGATCAGGGGGGTCCAGAGACCCAGTACTTC
NA	TRBV6-1	NA	TRBJ2-7	CASSGLGGPRYEQYF	TGTGCCAGCAGTGGGCTTGGGGGGCCCCGCTACGAGCAGTACTTC
NA	TRBV7-2	NA	TRBJ2-7	CASSSQGGEPRYF	TGTGCCAGCAGCTCGCAGGGGGGGGAGCCGAGGTACTTC
NA	TRBV10-2	NA	TRBJ1-2	CASSESRHYGSYTF	TGCGCCAGCAGTGAGTCGAGGCACTACGGCAGCTACACCTTC